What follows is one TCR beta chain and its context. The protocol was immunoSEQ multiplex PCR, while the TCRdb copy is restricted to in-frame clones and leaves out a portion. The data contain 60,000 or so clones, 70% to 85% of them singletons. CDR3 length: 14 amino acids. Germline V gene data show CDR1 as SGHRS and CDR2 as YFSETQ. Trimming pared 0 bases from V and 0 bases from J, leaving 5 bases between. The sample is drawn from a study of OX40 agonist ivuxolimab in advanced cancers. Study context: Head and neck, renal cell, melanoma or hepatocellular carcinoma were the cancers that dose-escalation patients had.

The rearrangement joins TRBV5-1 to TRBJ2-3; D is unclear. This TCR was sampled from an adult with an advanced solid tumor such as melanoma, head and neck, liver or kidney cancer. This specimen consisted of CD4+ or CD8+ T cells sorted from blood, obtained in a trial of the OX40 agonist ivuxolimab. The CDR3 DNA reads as TGCGCCAGCAGCTTGGTCGGTAGCACAGATACGCAGTATTTT. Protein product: CASSLVGSTDTQYF.